This T cell receptor beta chain was identified during a study of T cell repertoires in cytomegalovirus infection. Turning to the study itself: Public TCR beta signatures indicated both CMV infection and matching HLA type. Study-wide points: Summed frequency of public TCR beta families distinguished CMV carriers with the relevant HLA.

Concerning this clonotype: Its antigen is as yet unknown.

TCRdb reanalysed the reads using MiXCR and keeps one entry per CDR3 protein. The table records about 46,000 distinct CDR3 sequences, approximately 20% of them present only once. The starting material was CD8+ T cells from cultured PBMCs, obtained from culture after CMV antigen stimulation. The receptor was isolated from a human donor in good health (CMV status not recorded). Some clones in this sample may be carry-over from other donors' samples.

This CDR3 is CASSTRHRDTQYF. The DNA of the CDR3 is TGTGCCAGCAGTACCAGGCACCGAGATACGCAGTATTTT. This rearrangement joins TRBV6-2 or TRBV6-3 to TRBJ2-3; D unclear. This CDR3 contains 13 residues. Trimming pared 5 bases from V and 5 bases from J, leaving 11 bases between. From germline, CDR1 is MNHEY and CDR2 SVGEGT.